Listed below are T cell receptor beta chains from one sample, sequenced in a study of blood T cell repertoires in COVID-19. The table came from immunoSEQ multiplex PCR; TCRdb's copy has only in-frame clones and leaves some out. The table shows some 200,000 clones, with 84% occurring only once. Sequencing was performed on peripheral blood. Receptor source: a young woman who had recovered from COVID-19. CDR3s include the opening cysteine and the closing phenylalanine or tryptophan. The D gene is left open where the match is weak. Clone size appears in some rows only: once, few, many, or a class for an expanded clone.

>TRBJ2-1|TRBV5-1|-|TRBD2
CASSFSGINEQFF
TGCGCCAGCAGCTTCAGCGGGATCAATGAGCAGTTCTTC
>TRBJ2-5|TRBV11-3|-|TRBD2
CASSLFPGGEETQYF
TGTGCCTCAAGCTTATTTCCGGGAGGAGAAGAGACCCAGTACTTC
>TRBJ2-5|TRBV24-1|-|-
CATSGTVGQETQYF
TGTGCCACCAGTGGAACAGTCGGCCAAGAGACCCAGTACTTC
>TRBJ1-2|TRBV6-5|-|-
CASSPRKGNYGYTF
TGTGCCAGCAGTCCCCGCAAGGGGAACTATGGCTACACCTTC
>TRBJ2-3|TRBV7-9|once|-
CASSLAHYSTDTQYF
TGTGCCAGCAGCTTAGCCCACTACAGCACAGATACGCAGTATTTT
>TRBJ1-1|TRBV5-1|-|-
CASSLQGRTTEAFF
TGCGCCAGCAGCTTGCAGGGAAGAACGACTGAAGCTTTCTTT
>TRBJ2-5|TRBV29-1|-|-
CSHSQRRAQETQYF
TGCAGCCACAGTCAGAGGCGGGCGCAAGAGACCCAGTACTTC
>TRBJ2-7|TRBV30|-|TRBD2
CACTTSGSSYEQYF
TGTGCCTGCACGACTAGCGGCAGCTCCTACGAGCAGTACTTC
>TRBJ2-1|TRBV6-6|few|-
CASSRLSSNNEQFF
TGTGCCAGCAGCCGATTATCTAGTAACAATGAGCAGTTCTTC
>TRBJ2-3|TRBV7-9|-|-
CASSLRQSSTDTQYF
TGTGCCAGCAGCTTGAGGCAGTCTAGCACAGATACGCAGTATTTT
>TRBJ2-7|TRBV5-1|-|-
CASSLKQSSYEQYF
TGCGCCAGCAGCTTGAAACAGAGCTCCTACGAGCAGTACTTC
>TRBJ2-7|TRBV4-1|-|-
CASSRSRPPLGGSYEQYF
TGCGCCAGCAGCCGCTCGCGACCCCCCCTAGGAGGGTCCTACGAGCAGTACTTC
>TRBJ1-2|TRBV6-1|-|TRBD1
CASSELIGTGEGYTF
TGTGCCAGCAGTGAATTAATAGGGACAGGGGAAGGCTACACCTTC
>TRBJ2-7|TRBV5-4|-|-
CASSLSSFGRSYEQYF
TGTGCCAGCAGCTTAAGCTCTTTCGGGAGAAGCTACGAGCAGTACTTC
>TRBJ2-3|TRBV27|once|TRBD2
CASSLFGGGPGADTQYF
TGTGCCAGCAGTTTATTCGGGGGAGGGCCAGGTGCAGATACGCAGTATTTT
>TRBJ2-5|TRBV27|-|-
CASRRGGETQYF
TGTGCCAGCAGGCGAGGGGGAGAGACCCAGTACTTC
>TRBJ2-7|TRBV28|-|TRBD1
CASSPPGTGYYEQYF
TGTGCCAGCAGTCCCCCCGGGACAGGGTATTACGAGCAGTACTTC
>TRBJ1-6|TRBV7-9|few|-
CASSWVGAGNSPLHF
TGTGCCAGCAGCTGGGTTGGGGCAGGTAATTCACCCCTCCACTTT
>TRBJ2-3|TRBV5-4|-|TRBD2
CASSLGLAGDTQYF
TGTGCCAGCAGCTTGGGACTAGCGGGAGATACGCAGTATTTT
>TRBJ2-7|TRBV6-1|-|TRBD2
CASSEGRLAGFNYEQYF
TGTGCCAGCAGTGAGGGACGACTAGCGGGATTTAACTACGAGCAGTACTTC
>TRBJ2-5|TRBV5-1|-|TRBD2
CASSPGGYRLAGVRETQYF
TGCGCCAGCAGCCCCGGAGGGTACCGACTAGCGGGAGTAAGGGAGACCCAGTACTTC
>TRBJ2-1|TRBV15|once|TRBD2
CATSPGRLAGLNEQFF
TGTGCCACCAGCCCAGGGCGACTAGCGGGGCTTAATGAGCAGTTCTTC
>TRBJ1-5|TRBV2|many|-
CASRPTGHQPQHF
TGTGCCAGCAGACCGACAGGTCATCAGCCCCAGCATTTT
>TRBJ1-4|TRBV28|-|TRBD1
CASSPQGATNEKLFF
TGTGCCAGCAGTCCCCAGGGGGCAACTAATGAAAAACTGTTTTTT
>TRBJ2-1|TRBV7-8|-|TRBD2
CASSPGLAGASEQFF
TGTGCCAGCAGTCCGGGACTAGCGGGAGCGAGTGAGCAGTTCTTC
>TRBJ2-6|TRBV3-1/TRBV3-2|-|-
CASSQGGGANVLTF
TGTGCCAGCAGCCAAGGCGGGGGGGCCAACGTCCTGACTTTC
>TRBJ2-7|TRBV27|-|-
CASSLSVGVPYEQYF
TGTGCCAGCAGTTTATCGGTGGGAGTGCCCTACGAGCAGTACTTC
>TRBJ2-2|TRBV4-2|-|TRBD2
CASSPRLANTGELFF
TGTGCCAGCAGCCCCCGACTAGCCAACACCGGGGAGCTGTTTTTT
>TRBJ2-7|TRBV9|-|-
CASSSTGTGGYEQYF
TGTGCCAGCAGCTCAACCGGGACTGGAGGATACGAGCAGTACTTC
>TRBJ2-2|TRBV5-1|-|TRBD2
CASSSTSGGAGELFF
TGCGCCAGCAGCTCCACTAGCGGGGGGGCCGGGGAGCTGTTTTTT
>TRBJ1-1|TRBV6-5|once|-
CASIRTGRDTEAFF
TGTGCCAGTATCCGAACAGGGAGGGACACTGAAGCTTTCTTT
>TRBJ1-4|TRBV30|-|TRBD1
CAWNRYREQGNGEKLFF
TGTGCCTGGAACCGATATCGCGAACAGGGGAACGGGGAAAAACTGTTTTTT
>TRBJ2-5|TRBV11-3|-|-
CASSPKGSGETQYF
TGTGCCAGCAGCCCAAAGGGGTCCGGGGAGACCCAGTACTTC
>TRBJ1-5|TRBV28|-|TRBD1
CASSFGNRGFQPQHF
TGTGCCAGCAGTTTCGGGAACAGGGGATTTCAGCCCCAGCATTTT
>TRBJ2-7|TRBV29-1|-|TRBD1
CSVATGTDYEQYF
TGCAGCGTCGCCACCGGGACAGACTACGAGCAGTACTTC
>TRBJ2-1|TRBV6-5|-|TRBD1
CASRQTDRARNEQFF
TGTGCCAGCAGGCAAACCGACAGGGCCAGAAATGAGCAGTTCTTC
>TRBJ2-5|TRBV5-6|-|-
CASSLPPGVETQYF
TGTGCCAGCAGCTTGCCCCCAGGGGTAGAGACCCAGTACTTC
>TRBJ2-7|TRBV21-1|-|-
CASSAGLGLAGCYEQYF
TGTGCCAGCAGTGCCGGCCTAGGACTAGCGGGTTGCTACGAGCAGTACTTC
>TRBJ2-1|TRBV5-4|-|TRBD2
CASSLLAGALPKFF
TGTGCCAGCAGCTTACTAGCGGGAGCCCTCCCAAAGTTCTTC
>TRBJ2-7|TRBV2|-|-
CASSERRGEQYF
TGTGCCAGCAGTGAGAGAAGGGGCGAGCAGTACTTC
>TRBJ2-5|TRBV10-1|-|-
CASSDGGYQETQYF
TGCGCCAGCAGTGATGGGGGGTACCAAGAGACCCAGTACTTC
>TRBJ2-5|TRBV5-6|-|TRBD1
CASTRGPPGQGGEGETQYF
TGTGCCAGCACACGGGGCCCCCCCGGACAGGGAGGTGAAGGGGAGACCCAGTACTTC
>TRBJ2-1|TRBV25-1|-|-
CASSGGRESYNEQFF
TGTGCCAGCAGTGGAGGGCGGGAATCCTACAATGAGCAGTTCTTC
>TRBJ1-2|TRBV9|-|-
CASTGRASSPRGYGYTF
TGTGCCAGCACCGGACGGGCCAGCTCCCCTCGGGGGTATGGCTACACCTTC
>TRBJ1-4|TRBV5-1|-|TRBD1
CASSFEQGATNEKLFF
TGCGCCAGCAGCTTTGAACAGGGGGCAACTAATGAAAAACTGTTTTTT
>TRBJ1-3|TRBV2|-|TRBD1
CASSTGGAGNTIYF
TGTGCCAGCAGTACAGGGGGCGCTGGAAACACCATATATTTT
>TRBJ2-1|TRBV6-4|-|TRBD2
CASSALAGGGYNEQFF
TGTGCCAGCAGTGCCCTAGCGGGAGGGGGGTACAATGAGCAGTTCTTC
>TRBJ2-3|TRBV5-1|once|TRBD2
CASSLGGTSGMTDTQYF
TGCGCCAGCAGCTTGGGGGGGACTAGCGGGATGACAGATACGCAGTATTTT
>TRBJ2-2|TRBV28|-|-
CASTPGGGFPTGELFF
TGTGCCAGCACCCCCGGGGGTGGCTTCCCCACCGGGGAGCTGTTTTTT
>TRBJ1-1|TRBV10-1|-|TRBD1
CASSSQGVAEAFF
TGCGCCAGCAGTAGCCAGGGGGTCGCTGAAGCTTTCTTT
>TRBJ1-4|TRBV28|once|-
CASLSPGGGVRANEKLFF
TGTGCCAGCCTATCCCCGGGGGGGGGCGTTAGAGCTAATGAAAAACTGTTTTTT
>TRBJ2-5|TRBV4-2|-|TRBD2
CASSQDWDPTSGRVQETQYF
TGTGCCAGCAGCCAAGATTGGGACCCAACTAGCGGGAGGGTGCAAGAGACCCAGTACTTC
>TRBJ1-2|TRBV9|-|-
CASSPSRRVDGYTF
TGTGCCAGCAGCCCCTCCCGCAGGGTTGATGGCTACACCTTC
>TRBJ2-5|TRBV5-1|-|-
CASSLVGPGETQYF
TGCGCCAGCAGCTTGGTGGGTCCGGGAGAGACCCAGTACTTC
>TRBJ1-3|TRBV10-3|-|TRBD1
CAISESEGRGTGNTIYF
TGTGCCATCAGTGAGTCAGAGGGCAGGGGGACTGGAAACACCATATATTTT